This T cell receptor beta chain originates from a study of patients and donors after allogeneic stem cell transplantation. Via MiXCR, TCRdb re-called the RT-PCR reads, giving one row per CDR3 protein. The sample includes 900,000 to 1,000,000 distinct CDR3 sequences, over 15% of them seen just once. This clonotype was found a few times. This CDR3 contains 15 residues. V lost 6 bases to trimming and J lost 2 bases; unmatched junction nucleotides: 7. Per germline, CDR1 MNHEY and CDR2 SMNVEV (reference sequence). V gene TRBV27 combines with J gene TRBJ1-2, with 9 nucleotides matching TRBD1. Sequencing was performed on blood, either unsorted or a sorted T cell fraction (not recorded which). The receptor comes from a human donor who was either an allogeneic HSCT recipient or a stem cell or donor lymphocyte infusion donor (not recorded which). It is not recorded whose cells these are; they may come from a transplant donor. CDR3 in DNA: TGTGCCAGCAGCTCTACAGGGGGCACAAACTATGGCTACACCTTC. It yields the protein CASSSTGGTNYGYTF.